The T cell receptor (beta chain) described here comes from a study of neoadjuvant anti-PD-1 for oral cavity cancer. Study details: Non-progressing patients received a fourth nivolumab dose near day 43, then surgery on days 50-56. Study results and limitations: Higher pretreatment blood Treg/Th17 ratios correlated with higher pretreatment blood and lower post-treatment tumor TCRbeta clonality.

A few counts support this clone. Its antigen is unknown. Trimming at V came to 6 bases and at J to 8 bases, leaving 6 bases not matched to a gene. Germline V CDR1 and CDR2: MGHRA, YSYEKL. The CDR3 runs to 13 residues. Profiling relied on immunoSEQ multiplex PCR, and the TCRdb table lists in-frame clones only, not all of them. The sample yields approximately 15,000 clones, about 71% seen once. The time point was: after neoadjuvant nivolumab, at surgical resection. Stage II-IVA oral cavity squamous cell carcinoma was new and untreated by systemic or radiation therapy. This chain connects TRBV4-1 to TRBJ1-2; 10 bases line up with TRBD1. The receptor comes from a person aged 40 to 85 with oral cavity squamous cell carcinoma. The starting material was PBMCs, obtained after nivolumab (anti-PD-1) treatment. CDR3 region: CASSPDRGLGYTF. For the CDR3, the DNA is TGCGCCAGCAGTCCCGACAGGGGGCTCGGCTACACCTTC.